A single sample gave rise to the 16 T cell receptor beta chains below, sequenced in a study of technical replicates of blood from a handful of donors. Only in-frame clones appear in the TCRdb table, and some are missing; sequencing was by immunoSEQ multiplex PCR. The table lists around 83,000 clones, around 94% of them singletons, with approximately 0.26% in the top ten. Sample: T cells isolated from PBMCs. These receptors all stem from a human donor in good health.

The CDR3 spells CAWSVGQGGNEQYF. DNA for the CDR3: TGTGCCTGGAGTGTAGGTCAGGGTGGGAACGAGCAGTACTTC. The J gene is TRBJ2-7, the V gene TRBV30; a possible D gene is TRBD1 (5 bases). CDR1 is GTSNPN and CDR2 is SVGIG in the germline V gene (reference sequence). V was clipped by 0 bases and J by 5 bases, with 14 bases between them. This CDR3 has 14 amino acids.

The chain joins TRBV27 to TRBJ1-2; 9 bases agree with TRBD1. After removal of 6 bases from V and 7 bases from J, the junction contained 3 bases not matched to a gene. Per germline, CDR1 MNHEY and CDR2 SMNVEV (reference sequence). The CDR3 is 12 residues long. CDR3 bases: TGTGCCAGCAGCGGGACAGGGAGTGGCTACACCTTC. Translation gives CASSGTGSGYTF.

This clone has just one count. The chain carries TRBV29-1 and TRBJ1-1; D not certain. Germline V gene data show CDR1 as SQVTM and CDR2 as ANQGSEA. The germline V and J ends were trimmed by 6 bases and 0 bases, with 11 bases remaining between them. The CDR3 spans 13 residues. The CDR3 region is CSVEQRLNTEAFF. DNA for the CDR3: TGCAGCGTGGAACAGCGTTTGAACACTGAAGCTTTCTTT.

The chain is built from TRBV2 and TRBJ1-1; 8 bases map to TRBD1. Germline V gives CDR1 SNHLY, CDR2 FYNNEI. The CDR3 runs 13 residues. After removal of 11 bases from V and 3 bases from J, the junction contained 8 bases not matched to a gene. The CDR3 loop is CAAGGGSYTEAFF. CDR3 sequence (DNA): TGTGCCGCAGGGGGCGGCTCCTACACTGAAGCTTTCTTT.

The CDR3 loop reads CATSRDRSPEETQYF. The DNA of the CDR3 is TGTGCCACCAGCAGAGATAGATCCCCGGAGGAGACCCAGTACTTC. V gene TRBV15 combines with J gene TRBJ2-5; D gene unclear. V was trimmed by 0 bases and J by 5 bases, leaving 13 bases between them. Germline CDR1 reads LNHNV; CDR2 reads YYDKDF (reference sequence). The CDR3 runs to 15 residues.

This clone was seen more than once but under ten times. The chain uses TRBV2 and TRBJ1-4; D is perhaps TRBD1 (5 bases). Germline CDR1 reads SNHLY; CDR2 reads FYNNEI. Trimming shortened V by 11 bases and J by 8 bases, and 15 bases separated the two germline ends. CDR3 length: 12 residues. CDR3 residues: CASQGAGEKLFF. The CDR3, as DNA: TGTGCCTCGCAAGGGGCAGGAGAAAAACTGTTTTTT.

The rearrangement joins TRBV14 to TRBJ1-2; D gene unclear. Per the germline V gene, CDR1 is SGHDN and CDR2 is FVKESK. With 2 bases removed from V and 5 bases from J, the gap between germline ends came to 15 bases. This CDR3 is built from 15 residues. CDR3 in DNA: TGTGCCAGCAGCCAATTCGTTACCGGGAATTATGGCTACACCTTC. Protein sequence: CASSQFVTGNYGYTF.

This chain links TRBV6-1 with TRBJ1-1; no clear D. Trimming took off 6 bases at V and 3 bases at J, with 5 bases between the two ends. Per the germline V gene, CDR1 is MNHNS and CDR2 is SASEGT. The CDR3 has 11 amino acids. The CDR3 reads CASRGDTEAFF. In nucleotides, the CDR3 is TGTGCCAGCAGAGGAGACACTGAAGCTTTCTTT.

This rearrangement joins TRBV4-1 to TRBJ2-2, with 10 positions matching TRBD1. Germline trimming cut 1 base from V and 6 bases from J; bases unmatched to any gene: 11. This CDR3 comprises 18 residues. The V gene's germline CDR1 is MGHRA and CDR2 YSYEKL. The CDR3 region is CASSQVKGGTGDAGELFF. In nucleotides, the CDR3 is TGCGCCAGCAGCCAAGTCAAGGGGGGGACAGGGGATGCCGGGGAGCTGTTTTTT.

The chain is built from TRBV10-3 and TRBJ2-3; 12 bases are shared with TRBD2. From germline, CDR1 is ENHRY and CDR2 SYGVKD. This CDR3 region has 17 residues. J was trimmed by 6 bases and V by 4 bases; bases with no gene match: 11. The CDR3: CAISASRLAGAGDTQYF. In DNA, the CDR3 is TGTGCCATCAGTGCATCCCGACTAGCGGGAGCTGGGGATACGCAGTATTTT.

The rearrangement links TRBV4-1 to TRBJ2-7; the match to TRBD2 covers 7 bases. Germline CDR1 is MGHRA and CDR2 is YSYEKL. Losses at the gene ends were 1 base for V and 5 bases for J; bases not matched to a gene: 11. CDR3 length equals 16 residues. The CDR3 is CASSQAHWLGGDEQYF. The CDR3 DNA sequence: TGCGCCAGCAGCCAAGCCCATTGGCTGGGGGGGGACGAGCAGTACTTC.

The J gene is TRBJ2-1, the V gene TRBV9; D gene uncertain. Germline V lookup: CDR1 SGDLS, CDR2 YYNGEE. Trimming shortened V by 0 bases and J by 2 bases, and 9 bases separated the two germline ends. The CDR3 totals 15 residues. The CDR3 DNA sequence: TGTGCCAGCAGCGTAGGCCTACCTACCTACAATGAGCAGTTCTTC. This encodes CASSVGLPTYNEQFF.

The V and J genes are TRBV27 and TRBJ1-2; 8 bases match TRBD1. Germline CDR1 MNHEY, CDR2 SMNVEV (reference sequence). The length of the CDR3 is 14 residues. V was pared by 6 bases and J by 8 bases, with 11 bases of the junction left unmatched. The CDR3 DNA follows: TGTGCCAGCAGACTAAGGACAGGGACGAAGGGCTACACCTTC. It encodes CASRLRTGTKGYTF.

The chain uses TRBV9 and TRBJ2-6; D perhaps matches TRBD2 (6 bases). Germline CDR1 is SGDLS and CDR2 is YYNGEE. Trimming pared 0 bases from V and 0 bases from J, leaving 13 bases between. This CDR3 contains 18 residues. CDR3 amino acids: CASSVATEGSSGANVLTF. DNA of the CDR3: TGTGCCAGCAGCGTAGCTACGGAGGGGAGCTCTGGGGCCAACGTCCTGACTTTC.

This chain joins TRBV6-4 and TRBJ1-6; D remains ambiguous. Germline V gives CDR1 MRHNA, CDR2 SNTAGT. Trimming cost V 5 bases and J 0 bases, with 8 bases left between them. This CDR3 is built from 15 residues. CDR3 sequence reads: CASSPGSSYNSPLHF. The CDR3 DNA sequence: TGTGCCAGCAGTCCCGGTAGCTCCTATAATTCACCCCTCCACTTT.

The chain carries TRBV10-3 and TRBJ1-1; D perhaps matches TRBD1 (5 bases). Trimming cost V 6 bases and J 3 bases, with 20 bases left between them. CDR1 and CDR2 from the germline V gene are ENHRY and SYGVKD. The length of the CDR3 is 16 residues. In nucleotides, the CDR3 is TGTGCCATCAGGCCTCAGGCCGGGAGAGGGGACACTGAAGCTTTCTTT. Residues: CAIRPQAGRGDTEAFF.